These 26 T cell receptor beta chains came from one sample sequenced in a study of OX40 agonist ivuxolimab in advanced cancers. Clones were sequenced by immunoSEQ multiplex PCR, and TCRdb holds only the in-frame ones, with some missing. Of 35,000 to 50,000 clones listed, almost 90% were seen once; the top ten hold 0.85% to 1.1%. This specimen consisted of CD4+ or CD8+ T cells sorted from blood, obtained in a trial of the OX40 agonist ivuxolimab. The receptor source for this set is an adult with an advanced solid tumor such as melanoma, head and neck, liver or kidney cancer.

The chain joins TRBV10-3 to TRBJ2-1; tentative D call: TRBD2 (6 bases). This CDR3 comprises 15 residues. V lost 5 bases and J lost 4, with 15 bases in between. The germline gives CDR1 ENHRY, CDR2 SYGVKD. CDR3: CAISPNSGTYNEQFF. CDR3 DNA: TGTGCCATCAGTCCGAATAGCGGAACATACAATGAGCAGTTCTTC.

The V call is TRBV7-2, the J call TRBJ2-7; D remains unclear. The germline CDR1 and CDR2 sequences are SGHTA and FQGNSA. The CDR3 totals 12 residues. The V and J ends lost 5 bases and 6 bases respectively, with 11 bases between them. The CDR3 bases are TGTGCCAGCAGCCTGGGGAACAGCGAGCAGTACTTC. It encodes CASSLGNSEQYF.

This clone has a single count. V is TRBV6-1 and J is TRBJ2-5; D might be TRBD1 (6 bases). The assigned J gene may be wrong: the sequence end matches TRBJ2-7 better. This CDR3 is 14 amino acids long. CDR1 is MNHNS, CDR2 SASEGT, per germline. The CDR3 nucleotides are TGTGCCAGCAGTGTGGGGGCCGGTGTCTACGAGCAGTACTTC. Translated: CASSVGAGVYEQYF.

The V gene is TRBV2, the J gene TRBJ2-5; 9 nucleotides match TRBD2. The CDR3 covers 14 residues. Losses at the gene ends were 6 bases for V and 5 bases for J; bases not matched to a gene: 7. CDR1 and CDR2 (germline): SNHLY, FYNNEI. CDR3 region: CASRLAGAAETQYF. DNA of the CDR3: TGTGCCAGCAGGTTAGCGGGAGCGGCCGAGACCCAGTACTTC.

The chain couples TRBV6-5 to TRBJ2-5; tentative D call: TRBD2 (5 bases). Germline CDR1 reads MNHEY; CDR2 reads SVGAGI. Trimming removed 0 bases at V and 5 bases at J, with 13 bases between. CDR3 length: 15 amino acids. Here the CDR3 DNA reads TGTGCCAGCAGTTACTCCCAGGCCTCGGGGGAGACCCAGTACTTC. Protein sequence: CASSYSQASGETQYF.

The chain has TRBV5-4 and TRBJ2-1, with D unresolved. The CDR3 has 12 amino acids. CDR1 and CDR2 (germline): SGHNT, YYREEE (reference sequence). V lost 6 bases to trimming and J lost 8 bases, with 12 bases between them. The CDR3 coding sequence is TGTGCCAGCATCAGCAGTGCCCATGAGCAGTTCTTC. Translating gives CASISSAHEQFF. The full variable domain, with the rest looked up from reference TRBV5-4 and TRBJ2-1, is ETGVTQSPTHLIKTRGQQVTLRCSSQSGHNTVSWYQQALGQGPQFIFQYYREEENGRGNFPPRFSGLQFPNYSSELNVNALELDDSALYLCASISSAHEQFFGPGTRLTVL.

In nucleotides, the CDR3 is TGTGCCAGCAGCGGAAAAACAGGGGGCGGTTACGAGCAGTACTTC. As protein: CASSGKTGGGYEQYF. The chain carries TRBV9 and TRBJ2-7; 9 bases map to TRBD1. This CDR3 spans 15 amino acids. Germline V CDR1 and CDR2: SGDLS, YYNGEE. V dropped 3 bases and J dropped 4; count of bases not matched to a gene: 8.

This clone occurred once. This chain connects TRBV28 to TRBJ2-2, with TRBD2 matching over 8 bases. The CDR3 extends over 14 amino acids. V gave up 6 bases and J gave up 4 bases; unmatched junction bases: 4. Germline-derived CDR1 and CDR2 are MDHEN and SYDVKM. CDR3 DNA sequence: TGTGCCAGCAGGAGCGGGAGCAGCACCGGGGAGCTGTTTTTT. It encodes CASRSGSSTGELFF.

About this clone itself: One junction end does not reproduce the germline sequence, and a read error may be involved. The V and J genes are TRBV10-3 and TRBJ2-7, with D perhaps matching TRBD2 (8 bases). Germline V CDR1 and CDR2: ENHRY, SYGVKD. The CDR3 has 13 amino acids. The CDR3 nucleotides read TGTGCCATCAGTGAGTCCGGGAGGGACAGTGTGATCTTC. Residues: CAISESGRDSVIF.

CDR3 in DNA: TGTGCCAGCAGCTTGTCAGGAGTCGGCGAGACCCAGTACTTC. It codes for CASSLSGVGETQYF. The rearrangement uses TRBV7-6 and TRBJ2-5; D not resolved. CDR1 is SGHVS and CDR2 is FNYEAQ in the germline V gene. The CDR3 length is 14 residues. V lost 3 bases, J lost 5 bases, and 13 bases lay in between. Looking up the rest from reference TRBV7-6 and TRBJ2-5 gives the full variable domain: GAGVSQSPRYKVTKRGQDVALRCDPISGHVSLYWYRQALGQGPEFLTYFNYEAQQDKSGLPNDRFSAERPEGSISTLTIQRTEQRDSAMYRCASSLSGVGETQYFGPGTRLLVL.

The V and J genes are TRBV6-7 and TRBJ1-1; D is unclear. TRBV6-7 counts as an open reading frame of uncertain function. Trimming removed 6 bases at V and 9 bases at J, with 14 bases between. This CDR3 spans 12 amino acids. The CDR3 sequence: CASSHVGWKAFF. The DNA of the CDR3 is TGTGCCAGCAGCCACGTGGGGTGGAAAGCTTTCTTT.

The V and J genes are TRBV30 and TRBJ2-3; D may be TRBD1 or TRBD2 (6 bases each). The germline gives CDR1 GTSNPN, CDR2 SVGIG (reference sequence). The CDR3 sequence is 16 residues long. V gave up 0 bases and J gave up 7 bases, with 20 bases separating them. The CDR3 loop is CAWSVLDPGASNTQYF. CDR3 coding DNA: TGTGCCTGGAGTGTACTGGATCCGGGGGCTAGTAATACGCAGTATTTT.

This chain joins TRBV4-3 and TRBJ1-2; D unresolved. The V gene lost 0 bases and the J gene lost 2 bases, with 13 bases spanning the gap. The CDR3 is made up of 16 amino acids. Germline V CDR1 and CDR2: LGHNA, YSLEER. CDR3 bases: TGCGCCAGCAGCCAAGATAGCGCTTCCAAAAACTATGGCTACACCTTC. This codes for CASSQDSASKNYGYTF.

The V and J genes are TRBV7-2 and TRBJ1-4, with TRBD1 as a possible D gene (5 bases). The germline CDR1 and CDR2 sequences are SGHTA and FQGNSA. The V end was cut by 2 bases, the J end by 7 bases, with 14 bases between. This CDR3 spans 15 amino acids. The CDR3 spells CASSLLGDGGEKLFF. The DNA for the CDR3 is TGTGCCAGCAGCTTATTAGGGGATGGCGGTGAAAAACTGTTTTTT.

The chain has TRBV30 and TRBJ1-1; TRBD1 matches 9 bases. This CDR3 is 14 amino acids long. The ends lost 3 bases at V and 3 bases at J; junction bases unmatched: 5. Germline CDR1 GTSNPN, CDR2 SVGIG (reference sequence). The CDR3 DNA reads TGTGCCTGGAGACAGGGGGCGTCTGACACTGAAGCTTTCTTT. Amino acid sequence: CAWRQGASDTEAFF. Full variable domain (outside the CDR3, taken from reference TRBV30 and TRBJ1-1): SQTIHQWPATLVQPVGSPLSLECTVEGTSNPNLYWYRQAAGRGLQLLFYSVGIGQISSEVPQNLSASRPQDRQFILSSKKLLLSDSGFYLCAWRQGASDTEAFFGQGTRLTVV.

This chain links TRBV7-3 with TRBJ2-5; TRBD2 matches at 8 bases. V lost 6 bases and J lost 2; bases outside the gene matches: 5. The CDR3 loop spans 14 amino acids. The germline CDR1 and CDR2 sequences are SGHTA and FQGTGA. CDR3 sequence: CASSSSGVQETQYF. The CDR3 nucleotides are TGTGCCAGCAGTAGTAGCGGGGTACAAGAGACCCAGTACTTC.

Note on this clone: This sample also contains other DNA sequences that code for the same CDR3. V gene TRBV28 combines with J gene TRBJ2-7; 13 bases are a match to TRBD2. V lost 6 bases and J lost 7; bases outside the gene matches: 9. Per the germline V gene, CDR1 is MDHEN and CDR2 is SYDVKM. This CDR3 region has 15 residues. The DNA for the CDR3 is TGTGCCAGCAGACTAGCGGGAGGGGTGGGTGGAGAGCAGTACTTC. This translates into CASRLAGGVGGEQYF.

The V call is TRBV5-1, the J call TRBJ2-2, with D uncertain. The CDR3 contains 13 residues. V was shortened by 5 bases and J by 8 bases, with 13 bases between the two germline ends. The germline V gene encodes CDR1 SGHRS and CDR2 YFSETQ. The CDR3 nucleotides are TGCGCCAGCAGTCCTACTCGAATGGGGGAGCTGTTTTTT. It specifies CASSPTRMGELFF.

V gene TRBV18 combines with J gene TRBJ1-4; perhaps TRBD1 as D (5 bases). Germline V gives CDR1 KGHSH, CDR2 LQKENI. V gave up 3 bases and J gave up 4 bases, with 18 bases separating them. The CDR3 extends over 17 amino acids. CDR3: CASSPGSGTKVNEKLFF. The DNA for the CDR3 is TGTGCCAGCTCACCCGGATCAGGGACGAAAGTTAATGAAAAACTGTTTTTT.

The rearrangement joins TRBV28 to TRBJ1-4; no clear D. The CDR3 consists of 14 residues. The V end lost 2 bases, the J end lost 0 bases, and 4 bases lay between the germline ends. CDR1 is MDHEN, CDR2 SYDVKM, per germline. The CDR3 region is CASSLGTTNEKLFF. The CDR3 DNA reads as TGTGCCAGCAGTTTAGGAACAACTAATGAAAAACTGTTTTTT.

This clone was picked up one time. The CDR3 reads CASSLSGRDNEQFF. The CDR3 DNA reads TGTGCCAGCAGTCTTAGCGGGAGGGACAATGAGCAGTTCTTC. This rearrangement joins TRBV7-3 to TRBJ2-1, with 11 bases matching TRBD2. V lost 6 bases and J lost 5; bases outside the gene matches: 3. This CDR3 region has 14 residues. Per the germline V gene, CDR1 is SGHTA and CDR2 is FQGTGA. The entire variable domain, with the rest obtained from reference TRBV7-3 and TRBJ2-1, is as follows: GAGVSQTPSNKVTEKGKYVELRCDPISGHTALYWYRQSLGQGPEFLIYFQGTGAADDSGLPNDRFFAVRPEGSVSTLKIQRTERGDSAVYLCASSLSGRDNEQFFGPGTRLTVL.

The genes are TRBV6-5 and TRBJ2-1; D gene ambiguous. V shed 2 bases and J shed 7 bases, with 12 bases lying between them. CDR3 length equals 14 residues. CDR1 is MNHEY, CDR2 SVGAGI, per germline. The DNA for the CDR3 is TGTGCCAGCAGTTACGTTAGGTTTAGGAATGAGCAGTTCTTC. Its translation is CASSYVRFRNEQFF.

As DNA, the CDR3 is TGTGCCAGCAACCTAGGGGGTTTGGGCACTGAAGCTTTCTTT. Its protein product is CASNLGGLGTEAFF. The chain carries TRBV7-8 and TRBJ1-1; the D gene is possibly TRBD1 (6 bases). The CDR3 is made up of 14 amino acids. CDR1 SGHVS and CDR2 FQNEAQ come from the germline V gene. The ends were cut back, 7 bases at V and 4 bases at J, with 16 bases in the middle.

The chain couples TRBV19 to TRBJ2-1, with 9 bases lining up with TRBD1. CDR3 size: 15 residues. V lost 2 bases and J lost 6; bases outside the gene matches: 5. The V gene's germline CDR1 is LNHDA and CDR2 SQIVND (reference sequence). The CDR3 spells CASSIPGTGSNEQFF. The DNA of the CDR3 is TGTGCCAGTAGTATACCCGGGACAGGGTCCAATGAGCAGTTCTTC.

A single count supports this clone. The CDR3 protein is CASSTGGYEQYF. CDR3 in DNA: TGTGCCAGCAGCACCGGGGGGTACGAGCAGTACTTC. The chain carries TRBV11-3 and TRBJ2-7, with TRBD2 identical over 7 bases. Trimming at V came to 5 bases and at J to 4 bases, leaving 2 bases not matched to a gene. The germline V gene encodes CDR1 SGHNT and CDR2 YENEEA. This CDR3 is built from 12 residues. The full variable domain, completed using reference TRBV11-3 and TRBJ2-7, is EAGVVQSPRYKIIEKKQPVAFWCNPISGHNTLYWYLQNLGQGPELLIRYENEEAVDDSQLPKDRFSAERLKGVDSTLKIQPAELGDSAVYLCASSTGGYEQYFGPGTRLTVT.

The rearrangement joins TRBV7-9 to TRBJ2-3; D not certain. The germline CDR1 and CDR2 sequences are SEHNR and FQNEAQ (reference sequence). This CDR3 comprises 14 residues. Trimming removed 5 bases at V and 0 bases at J, with 9 bases between. For the CDR3, the DNA is TGTGCCAGCAGCCCTGGATCTAGCACAGATACGCAGTATTTT. Protein product: CASSPGSSTDTQYF. Variable domain in full (rest from reference TRBV7-9 and TRBJ2-3): DTGVSQNPRHKITKRGQNVTFRCDPISEHNRLYWYRQTLGQGPEFLTYFQNEAQLEKSRLLSDRFSAERPKGSFSTLEIQRTEQGDSAMYLCASSPGSSTDTQYFGPGTRLTVL.